These 7 T cell receptor beta chains came from one sample sequenced in a study of blood T cell repertoires in COVID-19. Profiling relied on immunoSEQ multiplex PCR, and the TCRdb table lists in-frame clones only, not all of them. The table lists around 130,000 clones, more than 75% of them singletons, with approximately 3.3% in the top ten. The sample consisted of peripheral blood. These receptors originate from a woman aged 60-75 years with acute or convalescent COVID-19.

The V call is TRBV11-1, the J call TRBJ2-2; no clear D. Deletions cut 5 bases from V and 4 bases from J, with 11 bases between. The CDR3 spans 14 residues. Germline CDR1 SGHAT, CDR2 FQDESV (reference sequence). The CDR3: CASSHDFFTGELFF. The CDR3 DNA reads TGTGCCAGCAGCCACGACTTTTTCACCGGGGAGCTGTTTTTT.

This clone was picked up a small number of times. The chain has TRBV6-6 and TRBJ1-6; 9 nucleotides align to TRBD1. Germline CDR1 is MNHNY and CDR2 is SVGAGI (reference sequence). Trimming at V came to 0 bases and at J to 7 bases, leaving 1 base not matched to a gene. This CDR3 is 15 amino acids long. The CDR3 nucleotides read TGTGCCAGCAGTTACTCGGGACAGGGCAATTCACCCCTCCACTTT. Translation gives CASSYSGQGNSPLHF.

This chain connects TRBV27 to TRBJ1-6, with 7 bases aligning to TRBD1. The CDR3 has 16 amino acids. V lost 2 bases, J lost 8 bases, and 9 bases stayed unmatched. Per germline, CDR1 MNHEY and CDR2 SMNVEV (reference sequence). The CDR3 loop reads CASSLIRGRKDSPLHF. CDR3 DNA sequence: TGTGCCAGCAGTTTAATTAGGGGGCGGAAGGATTCACCCCTCCACTTT.

The rearrangement joins TRBV19 to TRBJ2-1; perhaps TRBD2 as D (6 bases). Between the trimmed V and J ends, which lost 1 base and 0 bases, there was a span of 7 bases. Germline V gives CDR1 LNHDA, CDR2 SQIVND (reference sequence). The CDR3 extends over 15 amino acids. CDR3 bases: TGTGCCAGTAGTATAGCCGGGGGCTCCTACAATGAGCAGTTCTTC. It codes for CASSIAGGSYNEQFF.

The chain combines TRBV19 with TRBJ1-1, with TRBD1 matching over 10 bases. This CDR3 has 13 amino acids. The junction had 7 bases not matched to a gene; V was cut back by 4 bases and J by 11 bases. Germline V gene lookup returns CDR1 LNHDA and CDR2 SQIVND (reference sequence). CDR3 amino acids: CASSTLTGGEAFF. CDR3 DNA: TGTGCCAGTAGTACCTTGACAGGGGGCGAGGCTTTCTTT.

This clone was recorded a few times. The CDR3 DNA reads as TGTGCCATCAGACAGGGGGCGGATCGCACTGAAGCTTTCTTT. Its translation: CAIRQGADRTEAFF. This chain uses TRBV10-3 with TRBJ1-1; 9 bases are shared with TRBD1. The CDR3 length is 14 residues. Germline CDR1 and CDR2: ENHRY and SYGVKD. The trim removed 6 bases at V and 4 bases at J, leaving 6 bases unmatched.

There are a few counts of this clone. J is TRBJ1-5 and V is TRBV6-1; D unclear. The germline V and J ends were trimmed by 2 bases and 2 bases, with 4 bases remaining between them. Germline V gives CDR1 MNHNS, CDR2 SASEGT. There are 13 residues in the CDR3. CDR3: CASSETGNQPQHF. CDR3 DNA: TGTGCCAGCAGTGAAACGGGCAATCAGCCCCAGCATTTT.